These 5 T cell receptor beta chains were sequenced from one sample in a study of cytomegalovirus exposure and HLA in healthy donors (dated by TCRdb to the late 2010s). Library prep was done by the immunoSEQ multiplex PCR assay. The multiplex PCR relied on a mix of 60 forward primers for TCR Vbeta segments and 13 reverse primers for TCR Jbeta segments. Drawn from immuneACCESS, this table holds only the in-frame rearrangements with V and J called that TCRdb kept. Clones are partly lost; checked studies trace under half to an unresolved V gene and leave the rest unexplained. Counted in this sample were 200,000 to 300,000 clones; about 85% of them appeared once. The ten largest clones take up about 0.22% of the sample. The sequenced sample consisted of PBMCs. All receptors come from a girl aged 2 to 10 in good health and CMV-seronegative.

J is TRBJ2-5 and V is TRBV27, with TRBD1 identical over 8 bases. Matching the DNA end better, TRBJ2-7 makes the J call doubtful. This CDR3 comprises 14 residues. Germline loops: CDR1 MNHEY, CDR2 SMNVEV (reference sequence). In nucleotides, the CDR3 is TGTGCCAGCACACAGGGGGGTCGATCCTACGAGCAGTACTTC. This translates into CASTQGGRSYEQYF.

The chain combines TRBV15 with TRBJ1-4; D uncertain. The CDR3 extends over 13 amino acids. Germline-derived CDR1 and CDR2 are LNHNV and YYDKDF (reference sequence). Trimming pared 1 base from V and 8 bases from J, leaving 8 bases between. Here the CDR3 reads CATSRVGGEKLFF. The CDR3 nucleotides read TGTGCCACCAGCAGAGTGGGAGGCGAAAAACTGTTTTTT. Drawing the rest from reference TRBV15 and TRBJ1-4, the complete variable domain is DAMVIQNPRYQVTQFGKPVTLSCSQTLNHNVMYWYQQKSSQAPKLLFHYYDKDFNNEADTPDNFQSRRPNTSFCFLDIRSPGLGDTAMYLCATSRVGGEKLFFGSGTQLSVL.

The rearrangement joins TRBV30 to TRBJ1-1; 10 bases are shared with TRBD1. With V trimmed by 6 bases and J by 6 bases, 7 bases remained unmatched. Germline loops: CDR1 GTSNPN, CDR2 SVGIG (reference sequence). There are 13 residues in the CDR3. CDR3 bases: TGTGCCTGTAGACAGGGGGCGAGGGCTGAAGCTTTCTTT. The encoded protein is CACRQGARAEAFF.

The chain recombines TRBV5-1 with TRBJ1-5; 9 nucleotides match TRBD1. Germline loops: CDR1 SGHRS, CDR2 YFSETQ. V was clipped by 2 bases and J by 4 bases; unmatched bases: 1. The length of the CDR3 is 14 residues. The CDR3, as DNA: TGCGCCAGCAGCTTCGACAGGGGGAATCAGCCCCAGCATTTT. Its protein is CASSFDRGNQPQHF.

The chain has TRBV10-3 and TRBJ1-2; TRBD1 might be the D (6 bases). The CDR3 is 16 amino acids. The V end was cut by 3 bases, the J end by 4 bases, with 18 bases between. The germline V gene encodes CDR1 ENHRY and CDR2 SYGVKD. The CDR3 nucleotides read TGTGCCATCAGTGATGCGGGGGGGGCGCAGAGCTATGGCTACACCTTC. It yields the protein CAISDAGGAQSYGYTF.